A single sample is the source of the 25 T cell receptor beta chains below, sequenced in a study of blood T cells in healthy people across ages. Together with a sample-barcoded 5' primer, a J-beta primer mix was included in a second PCR lasting about 6 to 11 cycles. From the 5' RACE reads, TCRdb called clonotypes with MiXCR, one entry per CDR3 protein. Here the sample spans roughly 1.5 million distinct CDR3 sequences, roughly 43% being singletons. The sequenced material came from blood. Source of these receptors: a woman in her late teens or twenties in good health.

J is TRBJ2-7 and V is TRBV6-2 or TRBV6-3; the match to TRBD1 covers 8 bases. This CDR3 is built from 15 residues. Germline V gene lookup returns CDR1 MNHEY and CDR2 SVGEGT. J lost 2 bases, V lost 2 bases, and 5 bases had no gene match. CDR3 in amino acids: CASSYETGVPYEQYF. CDR3 coding DNA: TGTGCCAGCAGTTACGAGACAGGGGTTCCCTACGAGCAGTACTTC.

The V call is TRBV7-2, the J call TRBJ2-7; 9 nucleotides line up with TRBD2. The V gene end was trimmed by 2 bases and the J gene end by 3 bases; junction bases not matched to a gene: 5. The CDR3 is made up of 15 amino acids. CDR1 SGHTA and CDR2 FQGNSA come from the germline V gene. CDR3 amino acids: CASSLSGRTLYEQYF. The DNA of the CDR3 is TGTGCCAGCAGCTTAAGCGGGAGGACCCTCTACGAGCAGTACTTC.

The chain uses TRBV11-2 and TRBJ1-4; perhaps TRBD1 as D (5 bases). The germline CDR1 and CDR2 sequences are SGHAT and FQNNGV. This CDR3 has 14 amino acids. V lost 1 base and J lost 7, with 10 bases in between. DNA for the CDR3: TGTGCCAGCAGCTTAGTTTGGGGCCTTGAAAAACTGTTTTTT. Translation gives CASSLVWGLEKLFF.

V usage is TRBV5-1 and J usage is TRBJ2-2; D is possibly TRBD2 (5 bases). This CDR3 has 13 amino acids. CDR1 is SGHRS, CDR2 YFSETQ, per germline. V shed 5 bases and J shed 3 bases, with 8 bases lying between them. In nucleotides, the CDR3 is TGCGCCAGCAGAGTAGCGTACACCGGGGAGCTGTTTTTT. It yields the protein CASRVAYTGELFF. The full variable domain, rest sourced from reference TRBV5-1 and TRBJ2-2, is KAGVTQTPRYLIKTRGQQVTLSCSPISGHRSVSWYQQTPGQGLQFLFEYFSETQRNKGNFPGRFSGRQFSNSRSEMNVSTLELGDSALYLCASRVAYTGELFFGEGSRLTVL.

This clonotype was counted only a few times. The chain couples TRBV6-5 to TRBJ2-5, with D unresolved. The V end was cut by 7 bases, the J end by 5 bases, with 14 bases between. This CDR3 contains 13 residues. The germline gives CDR1 MNHEY, CDR2 SVGAGI. The CDR3 loop reads CASTNPGRETQYF. DNA of the CDR3: TGTGCCAGCACCAACCCGGGCAGGGAGACCCAGTACTTC.

The rearrangement links TRBV15 to TRBJ2-2; D might be TRBD2 (6 bases). V lost 1 base and J 7 bases, leaving 13 bases between the germline ends. The CDR3 spans 15 residues. Germline assignment: CDR1 LNHNV and CDR2 YYDKDF (reference sequence). Here the CDR3 reads CATSRGHGGIGELFF. As DNA, the CDR3 is TGTGCCACCAGCAGAGGCCACGGGGGTATCGGGGAGCTGTTTTTT.

J is TRBJ2-5 and V is TRBV7-8; 8 bases line up with TRBD1. After removal of 5 bases from V and 2 bases from J, the junction contained 10 bases not matched to a gene. The CDR3 totals 16 residues. Germline V lookup: CDR1 SGHVS, CDR2 FQNEAQ. CDR3 DNA sequence: TGTGCCAGCAGCAAACGGGACAGGACGGCTCAAGAGACCCAGTACTTC. Amino acid sequence: CASSKRDRTAQETQYF.

The rearrangement uses TRBV7-2 and TRBJ2-3, with 11 bases that match TRBD2. Losses at the gene ends were 1 base for V and 6 bases for J; bases not matched to a gene: 6. This CDR3 comprises 16 residues. Per germline, CDR1 SGHTA and CDR2 FQGNSA. The CDR3 loop is CASSLELAGAEDTQYF. The DNA of the CDR3 is TGTGCCAGCAGCTTAGAACTAGCGGGAGCGGAGGATACGCAGTATTTT.

This clonotype has only a few counts. V usage is TRBV7-9 and J usage is TRBJ2-3, with a tentative D call TRBD2 (5 bases). Germline V CDR1 and CDR2: SEHNR, FQNEAQ (reference sequence). The CDR3 is 14 amino acids. V lost 3 bases to trimming and J lost 4 bases, with 11 bases between them. The CDR3 sequence: CASSFWEISDTQYF. CDR3 nucleotides: TGTGCCAGCAGCTTTTGGGAGATCTCAGATACGCAGTATTTT.

The chain uses TRBV10-2 and TRBJ1-1, with 7 bases fitting TRBD1. The CDR3 has 13 residues. Germline values: CDR1 WSHSY, CDR2 SAAADI. V was clipped by 1 base and J by 5 bases; unmatched bases: 1. The CDR3 here is CASSELQGTEAFF. The CDR3 DNA reads TGCGCCAGCAGTGAGTTACAGGGGACTGAAGCTTTCTTT.

The V gene is TRBV28, the J gene TRBJ2-1; a weak D match, TRBD1 (5 bases). Trimming pared 4 bases from V and 7 bases from J, leaving 20 bases between. In germline, CDR1 is MDHEN, CDR2 SYDVKM. The CDR3 consists of 16 residues. DNA for the CDR3: TGTGCCAGCAGTTACCCGTTAAGGGGCCCCTCTAATGAGCAGTTCTTC. Residues: CASSYPLRGPSNEQFF.

This clonotype was counted many times. The rearrangement joins TRBV29-1 to TRBJ2-1; 9 nucleotides align to TRBD2. CDR1 is SQVTM, CDR2 ANQGSEA, per germline. CDR3 length equals 15 residues. Trimming at V came to 6 bases and at J to 0 bases, leaving 6 bases not matched to a gene. CDR3 in amino acids: CSVPASGTSYNEQFF. CDR3 bases: TGCAGCGTCCCCGCTAGCGGGACCTCCTACAATGAGCAGTTCTTC.

This clonotype has only a few counts. This chain uses TRBV20-1 with TRBJ1-2; D perhaps matches TRBD1 (5 bases). Trimming stripped 4 bases from V and 3 bases from J, with 12 bases between. CDR3 length: 13 residues. CDR1 is DFQATT, CDR2 SNEGSKA, per germline (reference sequence). The CDR3 coding sequence is TGCAGTGCTAAGGCCAGGGTGGACTATGGCTACACCTTC. Translating gives CSAKARVDYGYTF.

This clonotype was observed a few times. The rearrangement joins TRBV24-1 to TRBJ1-5; the D gene is possibly TRBD1 (5 bases). Germline V gene lookup returns CDR1 KGHDR and CDR2 SFDVKD. This CDR3 is 15 amino acids long. Trimming took 4 bases from V and 5 from J, leaving 14 bases between them. The CDR3 here is CATSEGRGFHQPQHF. DNA for the CDR3: TGTGCCACCAGTGAGGGGCGAGGTTTCCATCAGCCCCAGCATTTT.

This clonotype was seen a few times. V gene TRBV12-3 or TRBV12-4 combines with J gene TRBJ2-4; no definite D call. The J call is doubtful: the DNA matches TRBJ2-7 better. The CDR3 is 14 residues long. The DNA for the CDR3 is TGTGCCAGCAGTTTTGCTGAGCAGATCTACGAGCAGTACTTC. It yields the protein CASSFAEQIYEQYF.

The chain joins TRBV28 to TRBJ2-7; 11 bases map to TRBD2. The CDR3 loop spans 18 amino acids. Trimming cost V 3 bases and J 1 base; bases outside gene matches: 11. Germline CDR1 is MDHEN and CDR2 is SYDVKM. The CDR3 is CASSFGTSGFSLSYEQYF. In DNA form, the CDR3 reads TGTGCCAGCAGTTTCGGGACTAGCGGTTTCTCGTTGTCCTACGAGCAGTACTTC.

This clonotype was observed a few times. V is TRBV19 and J is TRBJ2-3; D is unresolved. The CDR3 loop spans 12 amino acids. The V and J ends lost 10 bases and 1 base respectively, with 9 bases between them. Looked up from germline, CDR1 is LNHDA and CDR2 is SQIVND (reference sequence). The CDR3 sequence is CATREGTDTQYF. In nucleotides, the CDR3 is TGTGCCACCAGAGAGGGCACAGATACGCAGTATTTT. The full variable domain, in which reference TRBV19 and TRBJ2-3 provide the parts outside the CDR3, is DGGITQSPKYLFRKEGQNVTLSCEQNLNHDAMYWYRQDPGQGLRLIYYSQIVNDFQKGDIAEGYSVSREKKESFPLTVTSAQKNPTAFYLCATREGTDTQYFGPGTRLTVL.

This clonotype was seen just once. A read error may account for a junction end that differs from germline. In DNA, the CDR3 is TGTGTCAGCAGTTTACAGTACTACGAGCAGTACTTC. Its protein is CVSSLQYYEQYF. The J gene is TRBJ2-7, the V gene TRBV6-2 or TRBV6-3; D unresolved. The CDR3 covers 12 residues. Per germline, CDR1 MNHEY and CDR2 SVGEGT.

In DNA form, the CDR3 reads TGCAGCGCTGCAGGAGGGACAGGGGGCTTCTACGAGCAGTACTTC. This codes for CSAAGGTGGFYEQYF. The rearrangement uses TRBV29-1 and TRBJ2-7, with TRBD1 matching 12 bases. The CDR3 has 15 residues. The germline V gene has CDR1 SQVTM and CDR2 ANQGSEA. Germline trimming cut 7 bases from V and 3 bases from J; bases unmatched to any gene: 10.

The chain couples TRBV7-8 to TRBJ1-2, with TRBD1 as a possible D gene (6 bases). Germline V gene sequence: CDR1 SGHVS, CDR2 FQNEAQ. This CDR3 region has 17 residues. Trimming removed 4 bases from V and 8 bases from J, with 26 bases in between. DNA of the CDR3: TGTGCCAGCAGCTCCCCGAGAGGGGGGGACCCCAGTGTGGGCTACACCTTC. Translating it yields CASSSPRGGDPSVGYTF.

The genes are TRBV27 and TRBJ2-1; D could derive from TRBD1 or TRBD2 (5 bases each). The CDR3 spans 15 residues. CDR1 and CDR2 from the germline V gene are MNHEY and SMNVEV (reference sequence). Between the trimmed V and J ends, which lost 2 bases and 6 bases, there was a span of 14 bases. CDR3 region: CASSLVGSRANEQFF. CDR3 coding DNA: TGTGCCAGCAGTTTAGTTGGGAGCAGGGCCAATGAGCAGTTCTTC.

In this sample, this clonotype turned up a few times. This rearrangement joins TRBV27 to TRBJ2-2; 12 bases align to TRBD1. The CDR3 length is 16 residues. Germline trimming cut 5 bases from V and 7 bases from J; bases unmatched to any gene: 8. Germline CDR1 is MNHEY and CDR2 is SMNVEV (reference sequence). Here the CDR3 reads CASSPPGTGGVGELFF. The CDR3 DNA follows: TGTGCCAGCAGTCCCCCCGGGACAGGGGGCGTCGGGGAGCTGTTTTTT.

CDR3 amino acids: CASSQVDSSYEQYF. In nucleotides, the CDR3 is TGTGCCAGCAGCCAAGTCGACAGCTCCTACGAGCAGTACTTC. The V call is TRBV3-1, the J call TRBJ2-7, with D perhaps TRBD1 (5 bases). This CDR3 comprises 14 residues. The germline CDR1 and CDR2 sequences are LGHDT and YNNKEL (reference sequence). Trimming removed 1 base at V and 0 bases at J, with 7 bases between.

This chain joins TRBV20-1 and TRBJ1-2, with 7 bases fitting TRBD1. From germline, CDR1 is DFQATT and CDR2 SNEGSKA (reference sequence). V was pared by 5 bases and J by 4 bases, with 16 bases of the junction left unmatched. The CDR3 runs to 16 residues. The CDR3, as DNA: TGCAGTGCTGCCGGGACAGATACGTCTGCTGCCTATGGCTACACCTTC. It codes for CSAAGTDTSAAYGYTF.

The sample holds a few counts of this clonotype. V and J are TRBV4-2 and TRBJ1-2; maybe TRBD1 (6 bases). The germline V gene encodes CDR1 LGHNA and CDR2 YNFKEQ. This CDR3 is 16 amino acids long. The V gene lost 3 bases and the J gene lost 4 bases, with 18 bases spanning the gap. The CDR3 nucleotides are TGTGCCAGCAGCCAGCTAAACGGACAGCTCAGCTATGGCTACACCTTC. Its translation is CASSQLNGQLSYGYTF.